This T cell receptor (beta chain) is from a study of Ad26.COV2.S vaccination and SARS-CoV-2 variants. Study-level findings and limits: TCR breadth and depth analyses may have underestimated total T cell responses.

Deletions cut 5 bases from V and 4 bases from J, with 14 bases between. CDR3 length equals 14 residues. Germline V lookup: CDR1 MNHEY, CDR2 SVGEGT. Treatment of the sample: roughly 19 received Ad26.COV2.S at low or high dose, single or two shots; 5 received placebo; per-sample allocation not given. The investigators took samples on day 63 after the first vaccine or placebo injection. An Ad26 vector carrying the Wuhan-strain SARS-CoV-2 spike served as the vaccine. TCRdb's copy holds only in-frame clones and misses some; the assay was immunoSEQ multiplex PCR. The table has 290,000 or so clones, 70% to 90% seen once. Remarks on this clone: Its matching antigen is unknown.

The V call is TRBV6-2 or TRBV6-3, the J call TRBJ1-1; no clear D. The sequence was obtained from a person between 18 and 59 years old who received the Ad26.COV2.S COVID-19 vaccine or a placebo. The material sequenced was peripheral blood, taken in a trial of Ad26.COV2.S vaccine versus placebo. This CDR3 reads CASSQSGKATEAFF. The CDR3 nucleotides are TGTGCCAGCAGTCAGTCGGGAAAGGCCACTGAAGCTTTCTTT.